The entry below gives a single T cell receptor beta chain sequence along with its context. This CDR3 spans 22 amino acids. These data originate in a study of blood T cell repertoires in COVID-19. In the source study's methods: Researchers report that nucleated cell counts were estimated from reference gene primer amplification. TCRdb keeps only in-frame clones here, not all; method: immunoSEQ multiplex PCR. V and J calls plus clone size are reproduced from that table; the DNA served to infer D and trimming. The sample lists under 150,000 clones, roughly four fifths occurring once. The receptor's source is a human donor with acute or convalescent COVID-19. The donor label of this sample is uncertain. Sequences were obtained from peripheral blood. This sequence joins TRBV1 and TRBJ2-6; the table assigns TRBD2, which was not confirmed against the DNA. TRBV1 is assigned pseudogene status. CDR3: CTSNPDISRVAGVFSGANVLTF. The CDR3 bases are TGCACCAGCAACCCAGACATTTCTCGAGTAGCGGGGGTGTTCTCTGGGGCCAACGTCCTGACTTTC.